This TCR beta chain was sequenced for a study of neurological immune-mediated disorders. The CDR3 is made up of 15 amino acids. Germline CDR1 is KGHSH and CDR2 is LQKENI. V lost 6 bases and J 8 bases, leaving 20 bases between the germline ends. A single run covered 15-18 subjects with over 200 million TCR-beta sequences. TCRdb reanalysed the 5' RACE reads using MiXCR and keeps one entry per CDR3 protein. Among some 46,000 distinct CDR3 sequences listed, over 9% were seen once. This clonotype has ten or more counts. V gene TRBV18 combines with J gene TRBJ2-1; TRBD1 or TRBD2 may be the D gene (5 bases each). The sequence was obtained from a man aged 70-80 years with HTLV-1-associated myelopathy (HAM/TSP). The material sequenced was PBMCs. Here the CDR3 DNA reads TGTGCCAGCTCCCCTCCGAGGGGCACGGGCGATGAGCAGTTCTTC. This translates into CASSPPRGTGDEQFF.